The sequence of this T cell receptor beta chain was determined in a study of T cells expressing NK-cell markers. At the level of the study: According to the study, TCR beta repertoires originated from sorted CD3+CD56+NKG2C+, CD3+CD56+NKG2C- and CD3+CD56-NKG2C+ T cells. Study-level points and caveats: Clarity on HCMV specificity was lacking for the expanded NKG2C+ T cell clones.

As concerns this clonotype: Its antigen is undetermined.

TCRdb reprocessed the 5' RACE reads, keeping one entry per CDR3 protein, no DNA. The table for this sample gives about 260,000 distinct CDR3 sequences. The sequencing input was blood T cells: a sorted CD56 or NKG2C T cell subset, CD4+ or CD8+ T cells, or bulk PBMC T cells (not recorded which). This TCR was sampled from a man aged 18 to 30 in good health.

CDR3 in amino acids: CASSFSGSGNTIYF. The chain has TRBV12-3 or TRBV12-4 and TRBJ1-3. There are 14 residues in the CDR3.